The clone carrying this TCR beta chain has a handful of counts. The data originate from a study of blood T cell repertoires in COVID-19. Study overall: T cells, B-cell-depleted T cells, or PBMCs provided the cDNA or gDNA that served as material.

Profiling relied on immunoSEQ multiplex PCR, and the TCRdb table lists in-frame clones only, not all of them. The sample consists of roughly 59,000 clones, 76% of them appearing once. Material for sequencing was peripheral blood. The sequence derives from a woman in her forties or fifties with active or convalescent COVID-19.

Written as DNA, the CDR3 is TGCAGTGCTAGTTATACAGGCTTTGAAGCTTTCTTT. Translating it yields CSASYTGFEAFF. The V call is TRBV20-1, the J call TRBJ1-1; D possibly corresponds to TRBD1 (5 bases). CDR1 and CDR2 from the germline V gene are DFQATT and SNEGSKA (reference sequence). Trimming stripped 3 bases from V and 7 bases from J, with 12 bases between. The CDR3 totals 12 residues.